Listed here are 28 T cell receptor beta chains from one sample, sequenced in a study of early T cells in non-severe SARS-CoV-2 infection. Each CDR3 protein is one row after TCRdb ran MiXCR on the 5' RACE reads. The sample lists around 100,000 distinct CDR3 sequences; around 12% were seen once. The specimen sequenced was whole blood. The receptors were gathered from an adult who was a healthcare worker with PCR-confirmed SARS-CoV-2 infection or an uninfected control (not recorded which).

Ten or more counts support this clonotype. This chain uses TRBV29-1 with TRBJ2-5, with D possibly being TRBD1 (6 bases). The germline V and J ends were trimmed by 5 bases and 4 bases, with 14 bases remaining between them. Germline V gene lookup returns CDR1 SQVTM and CDR2 ANQGSEA. The CDR3 is 13 residues long. CDR3 residues: CSVTVGGTETQYF. Here the CDR3 DNA reads TGCAGCGTTACGGTAGGGGGAACAGAGACCCAGTACTTC.

The chain couples TRBV9 to TRBJ2-1, with D perhaps TRBD1 (6 bases). Trimming removed 0 bases from V and 9 bases from J, with 7 bases in between. The CDR3 sequence is 12 residues long. CDR1 SGDLS and CDR2 YYNGEE come from the germline V gene. CDR3 region: CASSVEGGEQFF. The CDR3 nucleotides are TGTGCCAGCAGCGTAGAAGGGGGTGAGCAGTTCTTC.

In regard to this clonotype: At one boundary the junction diverges from the germline segment, which might be a read error. This chain links TRBV19 with TRBJ2-1, with 12 bases that match TRBD2. The V gene's germline CDR1 is LNHDA and CDR2 SQIVND (reference sequence). This CDR3 has 15 amino acids. CDR3 DNA sequence: TGTGCCAGTAGCTCCGAGCTAGCGGGAGGGCCTGAGCAGTCCTTC. Translation gives CASSSELAGGPEQSF.

This clonotype has at least ten counts. The rearrangement joins TRBV7-2 to TRBJ1-4; unclear D gene. V shed 5 bases and J shed 2 bases, with 9 bases lying between them. Germline V lookup: CDR1 SGHTA, CDR2 FQGNSA. This CDR3 is built from 14 residues. In nucleotides, the CDR3 is TGTGCCAGCAGCCCATATGTCACTAATGAAAAACTGTTTTTT. This encodes CASSPYVTNEKLFF. The entire variable domain, with the rest obtained from reference TRBV7-2 and TRBJ1-4, is as follows: GAGVSQSPSNKVTEKGKDVELRCDPISGHTALYWYRQSLGQGLEFLIYFQGNSAPDKSGLPSDRFSAERTGGSVSTLTIQRTQQEDSAVYLCASSPYVTNEKLFFGSGTQLSVL.

The table lists this clonotype with a few counts. This chain uses TRBV14 with TRBJ1-5; D call uncertain. V shed 5 bases and J shed 9 bases, with 14 bases lying between them. CDR1 is SGHDN, CDR2 FVKESK, per germline. The CDR3 is 13 residues long. CDR3 sequence (DNA): TGTGCCAGCAGCTATTGGTCTGAGGGGCCCCAGCATTTT. Translating it yields CASSYWSEGPQHF. Complete variable domain (other parts from reference TRBV14 and TRBJ1-5): EAGVTQFPSHSVIEKGQTVTLRCDPISGHDNLYWYRRVMGKEIKFLLHFVKESKQDESGMPNNRFLAERTGGTYSTLKVQPAELEDSGVYFCASSYWSEGPQHFGDGTRLSIL.

The J gene is TRBJ2-7, the V gene TRBV5-1; 12 bases agree with TRBD2. The length of the CDR3 is 14 residues. Germline V gene sequence: CDR1 SGHRS, CDR2 YFSETQ. V shed 3 bases and J 6 bases; nucleotides not matched to a gene: 4. Written as DNA, the CDR3 is TGCGCCAGCAGCTCGGGGACTAGCGGGTTCGAGCAGTACTTC. Its translation: CASSSGTSGFEQYF.

The sample holds a few counts of this clonotype. This chain connects TRBV5-1 to TRBJ2-7, with 8 bases that match TRBD2. The V segment lost 4 bases and the J segment 4 bases; nucleotides outside the gene matches: 10. There are 15 residues in the CDR3. Germline values: CDR1 SGHRS, CDR2 YFSETQ. The CDR3 nucleotides read TGCGCCAGCAGCCTGAACTACGGGACTAGGTACGAGCAGTACTTC. Its translation: CASSLNYGTRYEQYF.

This clonotype was detected a few times. The chain links TRBV19 to TRBJ1-2, with 9 nucleotides matching TRBD1. The CDR3 extends over 14 amino acids. Per germline, CDR1 LNHDA and CDR2 SQIVND (reference sequence). With 5 bases clipped from V and 4 bases from J, the junction kept 5 bases outside the gene matches. The CDR3 loop is CASSLQGAGYGYTF. The CDR3 DNA reads as TGTGCCAGTAGTCTACAGGGGGCCGGCTATGGCTACACCTTC.

This clonotype was detected only a few times. This sequence joins TRBV28 and TRBJ2-7; D not certain. V gave up 3 bases and J gave up 6 bases, with 12 bases separating them. This CDR3 region has 13 residues. Germline-derived CDR1 and CDR2 are MDHEN and SYDVKM. CDR3 in DNA: TGTGCCAGCAGTTTCCCCCCAGGCTCCGAGCAGTACTTC. Protein product: CASSFPPGSEQYF.

This clonotype was picked up a small number of times. The V call is TRBV9, the J call TRBJ2-7; D is perhaps TRBD2 (7 bases). CDR3 length: 15 amino acids. V lost 3 bases to trimming and J lost 2 bases, with 15 bases between them. CDR1 is SGDLS, CDR2 YYNGEE, per germline. DNA of the CDR3: TGTGCCAGCAGCGAACAGGGACTACCCGCCTACGAGCAGTACTTC. Amino acid sequence: CASSEQGLPAYEQYF.

There are many counts of this clonotype. The chain employs TRBV20-1 and TRBJ2-3; 10 positions match TRBD2. The CDR3 runs to 16 residues. J was trimmed by 5 bases and V by 0 bases; bases with no gene match: 8. Germline V gene data show CDR1 as DFQATT and CDR2 as SNEGSKA (reference sequence). CDR3 nucleotide sequence: TGCAGTGCTAGAGATCCAGCGGGAGGGCCTTTAGATACGCAGTATTTT. Its translation is CSARDPAGGPLDTQYF.

A few counts support this clonotype. CDR3 in amino acids: CASGVQTSSGELFF. The CDR3 DNA follows: TGTGCCAGCGGAGTACAGACTAGTTCCGGGGAGCTGTTTTTT. The chain couples TRBV2 to TRBJ2-2, with D possibly TRBD2 on 6 matching bases. V lost 8 bases, J lost 6 bases, and 16 bases lay in between. This CDR3 region has 14 residues. Germline V lookup: CDR1 SNHLY, CDR2 FYNNEI.

The CDR3 DNA is TGTGCCAGCAGCCCCCGCGGGCCCAGGGAGCAGTACTTC. This translates into CASSPRGPREQYF. V and J are TRBV28 and TRBJ2-7; D possibly corresponds to TRBD2 (5 bases). Trimming shortened V by 6 bases and J by 7 bases, and 16 bases separated the two germline ends. Germline V gene lookup returns CDR1 MDHEN and CDR2 SYDVKM. CDR3 length: 13 amino acids.

This clonotype has just one count. A much larger clone is a single base away; this may be a read error. The genes are TRBV28 and TRBJ2-7, with D possibly being TRBD2 (7 bases). Germline CDR1 reads MDHEN; CDR2 reads SYDVKM. The CDR3 consists of 15 residues. V gave up 6 bases and J gave up 6 bases, with 21 bases separating them. The CDR3 DNA follows: TGTGCCAGCAGACCCATTGCACAGGGCGGGGGCGAGCAGTACTTC. Translating it yields CASRPIAQGGGEQYF. The whole variable domain, remainder taken from reference TRBV28 and TRBJ2-7, is DVKVTQSSRYLVKRTGEKVFLECVQDMDHENMFWYRQDPGLGLRLIYFSYDVKMKEKGDIPEGYSVSREKKERFSLILESASTNQTSMYLCASRPIAQGGGEQYFGPGTRLTVT.

The chain couples TRBV14 to TRBJ2-7; D possibly corresponds to TRBD1 (6 bases). Germline V gene lookup returns CDR1 SGHDN and CDR2 FVKESK. Deletions cut 5 bases from V and 4 bases from J, with 18 bases between. CDR3 length equals 15 residues. In nucleotides, the CDR3 is TGTGCCAGCAGCTCCGGGACCATAAGGGGGTACGAGCAGTACTTC. Translation gives CASSSGTIRGYEQYF.

This clonotype occurred a few times. The J gene is TRBJ2-1, the V gene TRBV6-2 or TRBV6-3; a possible D gene is TRBD2 (6 bases). V shed 6 bases and J shed 5 bases, with 14 bases lying between them. Looked up from germline, CDR1 is MNHEY and CDR2 is SVGEGT. The CDR3 covers 14 residues. The CDR3 region has the DNA TGTGCCAGCAGCTCGGGACTGATGAACAATGAGCAGTTCTTC. Its translation: CASSSGLMNNEQFF.

The chain carries TRBV7-9 and TRBJ2-2; D is uncertain. Germline V gene data show CDR1 as SEHNR and CDR2 as FQNEAQ (reference sequence). The V gene lost 3 bases and the J gene lost 1 base, with 9 bases spanning the gap. The CDR3 has 15 amino acids. In nucleotides, the CDR3 is TGTGCCAGCAGCTTTGGGGATAAGAACACCGGGGAGCTGTTTTTT. Translating it yields CASSFGDKNTGELFF.

This clonotype was observed a handful of times. This chain joins TRBV20-1 and TRBJ2-7, with TRBD2 matching 11 bases. V lost 3 bases, J lost 1 base, and 2 bases stayed unmatched. This CDR3 is 14 amino acids long. Germline CDR1 is DFQATT and CDR2 is SNEGSKA (reference sequence). The CDR3 sequence: CSASRLAGSYEQYF. CDR3 coding DNA: TGCAGTGCTAGCCGACTAGCGGGATCCTACGAGCAGTACTTC.

This clonotype was seen more than once but under ten times. The J gene is TRBJ2-7, the V gene TRBV11-2; 7 bases agree with TRBD1. V was pared by 6 bases and J by 3 bases, with 5 bases of the junction left unmatched. The germline gives CDR1 SGHAT, CDR2 FQNNGV. The CDR3 is 13 residues long. In DNA form, the CDR3 reads TGTGCCAGCAGATCGCGACAGGGCTACGAGCAGTACTTC. It specifies CASRSRQGYEQYF.

This clonotype was counted only a few times. The chain carries TRBV10-3 and TRBJ2-5; 10 nucleotides align to TRBD1. The CDR3 length is 14 residues. Germline CDR1 ENHRY, CDR2 SYGVKD. The J segment lost 5 bases and the V segment lost 10 bases, leaving 10 bases of the junction unmatched. CDR3 sequence reads: CASRQGANAETQYF. CDR3 bases: TGTGCCAGCCGACAGGGGGCTAACGCGGAGACCCAGTACTTC.

The sample holds a few counts of this clonotype. The chain uses TRBV13 and TRBJ2-5; D is perhaps TRBD1 or TRBD2 (6 bases each). CDR3 length: 13 residues. Trimming left V 4 bases short and J 7 bases short, with 13 bases between. The germline gives CDR1 PRHDT, CDR2 FYEKMQ (reference sequence). The CDR3 nucleotides are TGTGCCAGCAGCTCCCTGGGGGGCGTGACCCAGTACTTC. Translating it yields CASSSLGGVTQYF. Full variable domain (rest looked up from reference TRBV13 and TRBJ2-5): AAGVIQSPRHLIKEKRETATLKCYPIPRHDTVYWYQQGPGQDPQFLISFYEKMQSDKGSIPDRFSAQQFSDYHSELNMSSLELGDSALYFCASSSLGGVTQYFGPGTRLLVL.

Ten or more counts support this clonotype. The rearrangement links TRBV12-3 or TRBV12-4 to TRBJ2-7, with TRBD2 matching 11 bases. The CDR3 is 14 residues long. V shed 6 bases, J shed 6 bases, and the junction held 7 bases outside the gene matches. DNA of the CDR3: TGTGCCAGCAGAGGGACTAGCGGCCTTGTCGAGCAGTACTTC. As protein: CASRGTSGLVEQYF.

The rearrangement links TRBV7-8 to TRBJ2-3, with D possibly being TRBD1 (5 bases). The CDR3 runs to 17 residues. V gave up 5 bases and J gave up 1 base, with 19 bases separating them. Germline lookup yields CDR1 SGHVS and CDR2 FQNEAQ. Here the CDR3 DNA reads TGTGCCAGCAGCCCCCTCCCTGGGGCGCCCGGCACAGATACGCAGTATTTT. This sequence encodes CASSPLPGAPGTDTQYF.

This clonotype was seen repeatedly, ten times or more. The V and J genes are TRBV6-2 or TRBV6-3 and TRBJ2-4; TRBD1 might be the D (5 bases). V lost 9 bases to trimming and J lost 0 bases, with 12 bases between them. The CDR3 extends over 14 amino acids. In germline, CDR1 is MNHEY, CDR2 SVGEGT. The CDR3 DNA follows: TGTGCCAGACCGACAGATCTAGCCAAAAACATTCAGTACTTC. Amino acid sequence: CARPTDLAKNIQYF.

This clonotype occurred many times. The chain employs TRBV11-2 and TRBJ2-1; 9 nucleotides line up with TRBD2. CDR3 length equals 16 residues. With 0 bases clipped from V and 2 bases from J, the junction kept 2 bases outside the gene matches. The V gene's germline CDR1 is SGHAT and CDR2 FQNNGV. The CDR3 region is CASSLEPSGAYNEQFF. CDR3 nucleotides: TGTGCCAGCAGCTTAGAGCCTAGCGGGGCCTACAATGAGCAGTTCTTC.

The chain uses TRBV27 and TRBJ1-6; no clear D gene. Germline V gene lookup returns CDR1 MNHEY and CDR2 SMNVEV (reference sequence). CDR3 size: 16 residues. Trimming stripped 4 bases from V and 14 bases from J, with 24 bases between. CDR3 amino acids: CASSSQHAGIPLTLHF. CDR3 nucleotides: TGTGCCAGCAGTTCACAGCATGCCGGGATCCCTTTAACCCTCCACTTT.

The rearrangement joins TRBV7-2 to TRBJ1-3; D is uncertain. The germline V gene has CDR1 SGHTA and CDR2 FQGNSA. This CDR3 comprises 15 residues. V was cut by 4 bases and J by 0 bases, with 10 bases left in between. The CDR3 loop is CASSSPGLSGNTIYF. The CDR3 bases are TGTGCCAGCAGCTCTCCGGGTCTCTCTGGAAACACCATATATTTT.

This clonotype has ten or more counts. The V call is TRBV10-1, the J call TRBJ2-1; D call uncertain. V was cut by 3 bases and J by 4 bases, with 7 bases left in between. CDR3 size: 13 residues. Per the germline V gene, CDR1 is WNHNN and CDR2 is SYGVQD (reference sequence). CDR3 nucleotides: TGCGCCAGCAGTGAAGCTACATACAATGAGCAGTTCTTC. This translates into CASSEATYNEQFF.